The 9 T cell receptor beta chains below were found in one sample sequenced in a study of patients and donors after allogeneic stem cell transplantation. TCRdb reanalysed the RT-PCR reads using MiXCR and keeps one entry per CDR3 protein. The sample has 150,000 or so distinct CDR3 sequences; roughly 22% are singletons. Sequences were obtained from blood, either unsorted or a sorted T cell fraction (not recorded which). The receptors come from a human donor who was either an allogeneic HSCT recipient or a stem cell or donor lymphocyte infusion donor (not recorded which). It is not recorded whose cells these are; they may come from a transplant donor.

The chain is built from TRBV5-1 and TRBJ2-1; a weak D match, TRBD2 (5 bases). Germline CDR1 and CDR2: SGHRS and YFSETQ. V lost 3 bases and J 8 bases, leaving 18 bases between the germline ends. The CDR3 contains 15 residues. Here the CDR3 DNA reads TGCGCCAGCAGCTGGAAGAGGGTCGTGTGGGATGAGCAGTTCTTC. It translates to CASSWKRVVWDEQFF.

This chain joins TRBV5-1 and TRBJ2-1; the D gene is possibly TRBD1 (5 bases). Germline lookup yields CDR1 SGHRS and CDR2 YFSETQ. With 4 bases removed from V and 6 bases from J, the gap between germline ends came to 8 bases. CDR3 length: 12 amino acids. As DNA, the CDR3 is TGCGCCAGCAGCGGGGCCGGCAATGAGCAGTTCTTC. This encodes CASSGAGNEQFF. The whole variable domain, filled in from reference TRBV5-1 and TRBJ2-1, reads KAGVTQTPRYLIKTRGQQVTLSCSPISGHRSVSWYQQTPGQGLQFLFEYFSETQRNKGNFPGRFSGRQFSNSRSEMNVSTLELGDSALYLCASSGAGNEQFFGPGTRLTVL.

This clonotype was detected only a few times. CDR3 nucleotide sequence: TGCGCCAGCAGCCGTCTTGCCTTGAACACTGAAGCTTTCTTT. This sequence encodes CASSRLALNTEAFF. The gene calls are TRBV4-1 and TRBJ1-1, with D uncertain. V lost 4 bases, J lost 0 bases, and 9 bases lay in between. Germline V lookup: CDR1 MGHRA, CDR2 YSYEKL. The CDR3 has 14 residues.

Only a few counts were recorded for this clonotype. The chain carries TRBV7-9 and TRBJ1-2, with D hard to call. V was trimmed by 1 base and J by 4 bases, leaving 10 bases between them. This CDR3 region has 14 residues. Germline values: CDR1 SEHNR, CDR2 FQNEAQ (reference sequence). Here the CDR3 reads CASSLGPLAYGYTF. The DNA for the CDR3 is TGTGCCAGCAGCTTAGGGCCCCTCGCCTATGGCTACACCTTC.

The chain joins TRBV29-1 to TRBJ2-5; TRBD1 or TRBD2 may be the D gene (5 bases each). From germline, CDR1 is SQVTM and CDR2 ANQGSEA. The CDR3 totals 14 residues. V lost 0 bases and J lost 0, with 8 bases in between. The CDR3 here is CSVEEEGNQETQYF. The DNA of the CDR3 is TGCAGCGTTGAAGAAGAGGGGAACCAAGAGACCCAGTACTTC. The full variable domain, its missing parts supplied by reference TRBV29-1 and TRBJ2-5, is SAVISQKPSRDICQRGTSLTIQCQVDSQVTMMFWYRQQPGQSLTLIATANQGSEATYESGFVIDKFPISRPNLTFSTLTVSNMSPEDSSIYLCSVEEEGNQETQYFGPGTRLLVL.

This clonotype was picked up a small number of times. The rearrangement uses TRBV6-5 and TRBJ1-1; 9 nucleotides agree with TRBD1. This CDR3 region has 14 residues. Germline loops: CDR1 MNHEY, CDR2 SVGAGI. J gave up 5 bases and V 2 bases, and 3 bases lay outside the gene matches. The CDR3 region is CASSYRQGETEAFF. The CDR3 DNA sequence: TGTGCCAGCAGTTACCGACAGGGGGAAACTGAAGCTTTCTTT.

The CDR3 sequence is CASSPEGSYNSPLHF. The CDR3 coding sequence is TGCGCCAGCAGCCCCGAGGGCTCCTATAATTCACCCCTCCACTTT. This rearrangement joins TRBV4-1 to TRBJ1-6; D ambiguous. The CDR3 runs to 15 residues. Trimming shortened V by 4 bases and J by 0 bases, and 7 bases separated the two germline ends. Germline V gene sequence: CDR1 MGHRA, CDR2 YSYEKL.

The gene calls are TRBV6-6 and TRBJ2-1; possible D gene TRBD2, 6 bases. The germline gives CDR1 MNHNY, CDR2 SVGAGI (reference sequence). Trimming stripped 2 bases from V and 10 bases from J, with 15 bases between. The CDR3 extends over 14 amino acids. The CDR3 loop reads CASSYVGTPSEQFF. The CDR3 bases are TGTGCCAGCAGTTACGTCGGGACTCCGTCCGAGCAGTTCTTC.

This clonotype has only a few counts. The J gene is TRBJ1-2, the V gene TRBV6-6; no clear D gene. The germline V gene encodes CDR1 MNHNY and CDR2 SVGAGI (reference sequence). The CDR3 covers 10 residues. The V gene lost 8 bases and the J gene lost 7 bases, with 8 bases spanning the gap. In DNA form, the CDR3 reads TGTGCCAGCTGGGATCTTGGCTACACCTTC. It codes for CASWDLGYTF.